Listed here are 4 T cell receptor beta chains from one sample, sequenced in a study of spatial heterogeneity in lung cancer. TCRdb re-analysed the 5' RACE reads in MiXCR, keeping a single row per CDR3 protein. The sample shows approximately 92,000 distinct CDR3 sequences, less than 15% of them seen only once. Time point here: sample taken at primary tumor resection. Unsorted whole RNA from tumor, nontumor lung or frozen PBMC underwent sequencing. This specimen was PBMCs, taken at surgery. The receptors were sampled from a male donor with early-stage non-small cell lung cancer.

V is TRBV25-1 and J is TRBJ2-6; D tentatively fits TRBD1 or TRBD2 (5 bases each). Trimming stripped 3 bases from V and 2 bases from J, with 17 bases between. Per germline, CDR1 MGHDK and CDR2 SYGVNS. This CDR3 has 18 residues. For the CDR3, the DNA is TGTGCCAGCAGTGAGACTTGGGCCGGGGCCACTGGGGCCAACGTCCTGACTTTC. Translating gives CASSETWAGATGANVLTF. Filled out from reference TRBV25-1 and TRBJ2-6, the complete variable domain reads EADIYQTPRYLVIGTGKKITLECSQTMGHDKMYWYQQDPGMELHLIHYSYGVNSTEKGDLSSESTVSRIRTEHFPLTLESARPSHTSQYLCASSETWAGATGANVLTFGAGSRLTVL.

This clonotype was recorded many times. The chain employs TRBV29-1 and TRBJ2-7; D unresolved. V lost 6 bases to trimming and J lost 2 bases, with 14 bases between them. Germline values: CDR1 SQVTM, CDR2 ANQGSEA. The CDR3 has 13 amino acids. CDR3 sequence reads: CSVGGVGPYEQYF. DNA of the CDR3: TGCAGCGTGGGTGGGGTGGGCCCCTACGAGCAGTACTTC.

This clonotype was counted a few times. The V gene is TRBV12-3 or TRBV12-4, the J gene TRBJ2-5; TRBD2 is a possible D gene (5 bases). Trimming took 2 bases from V and 7 from J, leaving 11 bases between them. The CDR3 length is 13 residues. CDR3 sequence reads: CASSLSGLGTQYF. CDR3 in DNA: TGTGCCAGCAGTTTATCAGGACTGGGGACCCAGTACTTC.

The chain employs TRBV4-3 and TRBJ1-6; no firm D call. Germline V gene lookup returns CDR1 LGHNA and CDR2 YSLEER. The CDR3 contains 15 residues. The germline V and J ends were trimmed by 2 bases and 10 bases, with 15 bases remaining between them. The CDR3 DNA reads as TGCGCCAGCAGCCAAACTTGGGTCGGAGGGTCACCCCTCCACTTT. Amino acid sequence: CASSQTWVGGSPLHF.